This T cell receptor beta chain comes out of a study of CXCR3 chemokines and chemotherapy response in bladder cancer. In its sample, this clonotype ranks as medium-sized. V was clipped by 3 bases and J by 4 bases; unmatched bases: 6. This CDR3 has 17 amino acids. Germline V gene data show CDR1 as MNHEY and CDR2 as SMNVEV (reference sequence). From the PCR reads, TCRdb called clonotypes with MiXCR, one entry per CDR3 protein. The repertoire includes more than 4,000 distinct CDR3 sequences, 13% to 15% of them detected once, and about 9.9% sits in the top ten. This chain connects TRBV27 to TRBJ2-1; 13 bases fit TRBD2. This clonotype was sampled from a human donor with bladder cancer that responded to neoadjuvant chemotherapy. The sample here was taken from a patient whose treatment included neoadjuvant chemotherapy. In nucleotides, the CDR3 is TGTGCCAGCAGTTTCCGTTGGACTAGCGGGAGATACAATGAGCAGTTCTTC. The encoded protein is CASSFRWTSGRYNEQFF.